This T cell receptor beta chain was documented in a study of blood T cell repertoires in COVID-19. As for the study in general: Acute and convalescent COVID-19 specimens originated in the United States, Italy and Spain. The analysed material was cDNA or gDNA that came from T cells, B-cell-depleted T cells, or PBMCs.

The germline V gene has CDR1 MNHEY and CDR2 SVGAGI. V shed 6 bases and J 6 bases; nucleotides not matched to a gene: 7. This CDR3 is built from 13 residues. As handled by the study authors: Reference gene primer amplification yielded estimated nucleated cell counts. Using immunoSEQ multiplex PCR, the repertoire was profiled, and TCRdb retains in-frame clones only, with some absent. That table supplies the V and J calls and clone size; D and trimming were determined from the DNA. Here the sample spans approximately 80,000 clones, about 83% being singletons. The clonotype comes from a man aged 45-65 years with active COVID-19. Source material: peripheral blood. This chain joins TRBV6-5 and TRBJ2-7, with 8 bases that match TRBD1. CDR3 residues: CASRRPGTGEQYF. CDR3 bases: TGTGCCAGCAGGCGACCTGGGACAGGCGAGCAGTACTTC.